This is a list of T cell receptor beta chains from one sample in a study of Ad26.COV2.S vaccination and SARS-CoV-2 variants. The data were produced by immunoSEQ multiplex PCR, yet TCRdb's version contains in-frame clones alone and is incomplete. Of hundreds of thousands of clones listed, about 89% are singletons. Sequencing was performed on peripheral blood, taken in a trial of Ad26.COV2.S vaccine versus placebo. The receptors were sampled from a person aged 18 to 65 who received the Ad26.COV2.S COVID-19 vaccine or a placebo. CDR3s include the opening cysteine and the closing phenylalanine or tryptophan. Each record gives: J gene, D gene, V gene, clone size, CDR3 protein, CDR3 DNA. The D gene is left open where the match is weak. A row's size may be missing; if present it is once, few, many or a size class.

j_gene: TRBJ1-5; d_gene: -; v_gene: TRBV6-5; abundance: few; CDR3aa: CASSLQGKNQPQHF; CDR3nt: TGTGCCAGCAGCCTACAGGGAAAAAATCAGCCCCAGCATTTT
j_gene: TRBJ2-7; d_gene: -; v_gene: TRBV7-2; abundance: once; CDR3aa: CASSNIQGYEQYF; CDR3nt: TGTGCCAGCAGCAACATCCAGGGCTACGAGCAGTACTTC
j_gene: TRBJ1-2; d_gene: -; v_gene: TRBV18; abundance: -; CDR3aa: CASSQSPPNREDYGYTF; CDR3nt: TGTGCCAGCTCACAATCCCCTCCAAACAGGGAGGACTATGGCTACACCTTC
j_gene: TRBJ2-5; d_gene: TRBD1; v_gene: TRBV5-4; abundance: -; CDR3aa: CASSLMTGVGRETQYF; CDR3nt: TGTGCCAGCAGCTTGATGACAGGGGTCGGCCGAGAGACCCAGTACTTC
j_gene: TRBJ1-1; d_gene: -; v_gene: TRBV7-9; abundance: few; CDR3aa: CASSSLMNTEAFF; CDR3nt: TGTGCCAGCAGCTCGCTAATGAACACTGAAGCTTTCTTT
j_gene: TRBJ1-1; d_gene: -; v_gene: TRBV7-3; abundance: -; CDR3aa: CASSLQGGAGTEAFF; CDR3nt: TGTGCCAGCAGCTTACAGGGTGGAGCCGGCACTGAAGCTTTCTTT
j_gene: TRBJ1-5; d_gene: -; v_gene: TRBV9; abundance: -; CDR3aa: CASSVESGYQPQHF; CDR3nt: TGTGCCAGCAGCGTAGAGTCAGGTTATCAGCCCCAGCATTTT
j_gene: TRBJ1-2; d_gene: -; v_gene: TRBV7-9; abundance: -; CDR3aa: CASSLSAAGNYGYTF; CDR3nt: TGTGCCAGCAGCTTATCGGCGGCCGGGAACTATGGCTACACCTTC
j_gene: TRBJ1-1; d_gene: -; v_gene: TRBV6-5; abundance: -; CDR3aa: CASRFFLQGNTEAFF; CDR3nt: TGTGCCAGCAGGTTCTTTCTACAGGGGAACACTGAAGCTTTCTTT
j_gene: TRBJ2-3; d_gene: -; v_gene: TRBV9; abundance: -; CDR3aa: CASSPRPRVDTQYF; CDR3nt: TGTGCCAGCAGCCCGCGGCCCCGTGTGGATACGCAGTATTTT
j_gene: TRBJ2-1; d_gene: -; v_gene: TRBV7-8; abundance: -; CDR3aa: CASSLVGRVNEQFF; CDR3nt: TGTGCCAGCAGCTTAGTGGGCAGGGTCAATGAGCAGTTCTTC
j_gene: TRBJ2-1; d_gene: TRBD2; v_gene: TRBV6-2/TRBV6-3; abundance: once; CDR3aa: CASSYSWTSGASSYNEQFF; CDR3nt: TGTGCCAGCAGTTACTCGTGGACTAGCGGGGCAAGCTCCTACAATGAGCAGTTCTTC
j_gene: TRBJ1-5; d_gene: -; v_gene: TRBV7-7; abundance: -; CDR3aa: CASKGSQASNQPQHF; CDR3nt: TGTGCCAGCAAAGGGTCCCAAGCAAGCAATCAGCCCCAGCATTTT
j_gene: TRBJ2-3; d_gene: -; v_gene: TRBV11-2; abundance: -; CDR3aa: CASSSRVAGGTDTQYF; CDR3nt: TGTGCCAGCAGCTCCAGAGTAGCTGGCGGCACAGATACGCAGTATTTT
j_gene: TRBJ2-3; d_gene: -; v_gene: TRBV7-9; abundance: -; CDR3aa: CATTPDSADTQYF; CDR3nt: TGTGCCACCACACCCGACAGTGCAGATACGCAGTATTTT
j_gene: TRBJ2-7; d_gene: -; v_gene: TRBV21-1; abundance: -; CDR3aa: CASSKREQYF; CDR3nt: TGTGCCAGCAGCAAGAGAGAGCAGTACTTC
j_gene: TRBJ2-6; d_gene: -; v_gene: TRBV27; abundance: -; CDR3aa: CASSLDPPSGANVLTF; CDR3nt: TGTGCCAGCAGTTTAGACCCGCCCTCTGGGGCCAACGTCCTGACTTTC
j_gene: TRBJ2-7; d_gene: -; v_gene: TRBV6-5; abundance: -; CDR3aa: CASSPLYGGEQYF; CDR3nt: TGTGCCAGCAGCCCCTTGTACGGTGGGGAGCAGTACTTC
j_gene: TRBJ2-1; d_gene: -; v_gene: TRBV30; abundance: -; CDR3aa: CAWSVQQSGEQFF; CDR3nt: TGTGCCTGGAGTGTACAGCAGTCGGGCGAGCAGTTCTTC
j_gene: TRBJ2-3; d_gene: TRBD2; v_gene: TRBV7-9; abundance: -; CDR3aa: CASSLGGTSGSTDTQYF; CDR3nt: TGTGCCAGCAGCTTAGGGGGGACTAGCGGGAGTACAGATACGCAGTATTTT
j_gene: TRBJ2-1; d_gene: TRBD2; v_gene: TRBV7-8; abundance: -; CDR3aa: CASSRRGRLAGGNEQFF; CDR3nt: TGTGCCAGCAGCCGCAGGGGCCGGCTAGCGGGGGGCAATGAGCAGTTCTTC
j_gene: TRBJ2-7; d_gene: TRBD1; v_gene: TRBV7-2; abundance: -; CDR3aa: CASSWDRVGYEQYF; CDR3nt: TGTGCCAGCAGCTGGGACAGGGTAGGGTACGAGCAGTACTTC
j_gene: TRBJ2-7; d_gene: TRBD2; v_gene: TRBV6-5; abundance: -; CDR3aa: CASSYTRGVYEQYF; CDR3nt: TGTGCCAGCAGTTACACGCGGGGGGTCTACGAGCAGTACTTC
j_gene: TRBJ1-1; d_gene: TRBD1; v_gene: TRBV7-2; abundance: -; CDR3aa: CASGPGGKGTEAFF; CDR3nt: TGTGCCAGTGGGCCAGGGGGCAAGGGCACTGAAGCTTTCTTT
j_gene: TRBJ2-5; d_gene: TRBD2; v_gene: TRBV5-5; abundance: -; CDR3aa: CASSFDGLAGETQYF; CDR3nt: TGTGCCAGCAGCTTTGATGGACTAGCGGGGGAGACCCAGTACTTC
j_gene: TRBJ2-6; d_gene: -; v_gene: TRBV18; abundance: -; CDR3aa: CASSPKSHALTGANVLTF; CDR3nt: TGTGCCAGCTCACCGAAAAGCCACGCTCTTACAGGGGCCAACGTCCTGACTTTC
j_gene: TRBJ1-4; d_gene: -; v_gene: TRBV6-5; abundance: -; CDR3aa: CASSYRGTNEKLFF; CDR3nt: TGTGCCAGCAGTTACCGGGGAACTAATGAAAAACTGTTTTTT
j_gene: TRBJ2-7; d_gene: -; v_gene: TRBV24-1; abundance: -; CDR3aa: CAPPLFRGPIREQYF; CDR3nt: TGTGCCCCACCCCTTTTTAGGGGTCCGATCAGGGAGCAGTACTTC
j_gene: TRBJ2-7; d_gene: -; v_gene: TRBV2; abundance: -; CDR3aa: CASRDYEQYF; CDR3nt: TGTGCCAGCAGGGATTACGAGCAGTACTTC
j_gene: TRBJ2-7; d_gene: TRBD1; v_gene: TRBV10-3; abundance: -; CDR3aa: CAISWDRTEQYF; CDR3nt: TGTGCCATCAGTTGGGACAGGACTGAGCAGTACTTC
j_gene: TRBJ2-4; d_gene: -; v_gene: TRBV18; abundance: -; CDR3aa: CASSPPAEYGGIQYF; CDR3nt: TGTGCCAGCTCACCACCGGCTGAATATGGGGGCATTCAGTACTTC
j_gene: TRBJ1-4; d_gene: -; v_gene: TRBV7-9; abundance: few; CDR3aa: CASSPRRGAGEKLFF; CDR3nt: TGTGCCAGCAGCCCCCGCAGGGGAGCGGGTGAAAAACTGTTTTTT
j_gene: TRBJ1-1; d_gene: -; v_gene: TRBV27; abundance: -; CDR3aa: CASRGQGWAEAFF; CDR3nt: TGTGCCAGCAGGGGCCAGGGTTGGGCAGAAGCTTTCTTT
j_gene: TRBJ2-3; d_gene: -; v_gene: TRBV30; abundance: -; CDR3aa: CAWSPRMNRRKGLVADTQYF; CDR3nt: TGTGCCTGGAGTCCGAGGATGAACAGGCGGAAGGGACTGGTAGCAGATACGCAGTATTTT
j_gene: TRBJ1-2; d_gene: -; v_gene: TRBV7-2; abundance: -; CDR3aa: CASSFVVVGQGYGYTF; CDR3nt: TGTGCCAGCAGCTTCGTCGTGGTTGGGCAGGGCTATGGCTACACCTTC
j_gene: TRBJ2-4; d_gene: -; v_gene: TRBV5-1; abundance: -; CDR3aa: CASSLLSGSSAQLAKNIQYF; CDR3nt: TGCGCCAGCAGCTTGCTGTCAGGGAGTTCCGCCCAACTAGCCAAAAACATTCAGTACTTC